Listed below are T cell receptor beta chains from one sample, sequenced in a study of T cells after yellow fever vaccination. MiXCR, applied by TCRdb to the 5' RACE reads, yields one record per CDR3 protein. The top ten clones hold about 0.95% of a sample with 200,000 to 300,000 distinct CDR3 sequences, over 6.5% of them seen once. The sequenced sample was CD4+ T cells sorted from PBMCs, obtained on the day of the yellow fever booster vaccination. The receptor set was obtained from a man aged 30-40 years who received the YFV17D yellow fever vaccine. The CDR3 runs from the conserved cysteine through the conserved F or W. The order of the fields is CDR3 protein, V gene, clone size. Rows give clone size only sometimes, using once, few, many, or a class for an expanded clone.

cdr3_aa: CASSQEVKRQEQETQYF
v_call: TRBV3-1
clone_size: many

cdr3_aa: CAWGGRTYEQYF
v_call: TRBV28
clone_size: many

cdr3_aa: CASSLESTARLNTEAFF
v_call: TRBV5-1
clone_size: few

cdr3_aa: CASSRTEGSNEQFF
v_call: TRBV5-4
clone_size: few

cdr3_aa: CASSTRGGRTYEQYF
v_call: TRBV14
clone_size: NA

cdr3_aa: CSAFTAGGPDNEQFF
v_call: TRBV20-1
clone_size: NA

cdr3_aa: CASRSSGSGNEQFF
v_call: TRBV6-1
clone_size: NA

cdr3_aa: CSVSNRGIYEQYF
v_call: TRBV29-1
clone_size: many

cdr3_aa: CASSPGVEDTQYF
v_call: TRBV11-3
clone_size: many

cdr3_aa: CASSRRPSRPEQFF
v_call: TRBV6-2/TRBV6-3
clone_size: once

cdr3_aa: CASSQVASTGELFF
v_call: TRBV4-2
clone_size: many

cdr3_aa: CASSAGGWYF
v_call: TRBV28
clone_size: few

cdr3_aa: CASSTYGGNNPNEQFF
v_call: TRBV18
clone_size: few

cdr3_aa: CASSLAEGGETQYF
v_call: TRBV5-1
clone_size: many

cdr3_aa: CASSRRGWGRNTEAFF
v_call: TRBV9
clone_size: NA

cdr3_aa: CASSELVLAGGFAGELFF
v_call: TRBV6-1
clone_size: NA